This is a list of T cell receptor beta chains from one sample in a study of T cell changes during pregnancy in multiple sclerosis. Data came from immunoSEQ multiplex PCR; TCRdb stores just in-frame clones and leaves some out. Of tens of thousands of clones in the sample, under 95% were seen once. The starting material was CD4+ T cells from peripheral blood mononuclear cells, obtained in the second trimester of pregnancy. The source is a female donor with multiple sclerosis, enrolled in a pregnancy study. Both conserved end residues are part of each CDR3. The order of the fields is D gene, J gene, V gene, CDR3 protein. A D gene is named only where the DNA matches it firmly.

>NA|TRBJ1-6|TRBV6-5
CASSTGRSPNSPLHF
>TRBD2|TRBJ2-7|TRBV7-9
CASSLGLAGDDEQYF
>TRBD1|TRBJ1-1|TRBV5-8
CASSWGDRVNTEAFF
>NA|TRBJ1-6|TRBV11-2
CASSSQTGNSPLHF
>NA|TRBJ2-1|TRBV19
CASSPRSGGYNEQFF
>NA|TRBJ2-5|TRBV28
CASSLSGQGHQETQYF
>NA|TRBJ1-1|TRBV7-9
CASSYRGFEGEAFF
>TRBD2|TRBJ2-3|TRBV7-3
CASSRTSGYTDTQYF
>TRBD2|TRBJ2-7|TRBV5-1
CASSLGTSGGYEQYF
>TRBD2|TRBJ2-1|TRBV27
CASSFAETGTIDSGIYNEQFF
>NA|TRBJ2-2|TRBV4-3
CASSQRPEQSTGELFF
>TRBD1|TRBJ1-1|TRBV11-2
CASSLGKGTGRMNTEAFF
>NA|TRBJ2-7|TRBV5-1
CASSERGPAGITYEQYF
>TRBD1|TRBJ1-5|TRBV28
CASSYGTGNQPQHF
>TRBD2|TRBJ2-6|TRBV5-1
CASSLGGLAGVGANVLTF
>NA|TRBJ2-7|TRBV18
CASSSTGEQYF
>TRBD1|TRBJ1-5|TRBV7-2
CASSGGAGTGDQPQHF
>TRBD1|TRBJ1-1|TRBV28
CASIGRGRLDTEAFF
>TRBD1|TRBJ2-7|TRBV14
CASSLGQGAIYEQYF
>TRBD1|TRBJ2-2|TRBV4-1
CASSHAMDRSGTGELFF
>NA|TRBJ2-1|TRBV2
CASSVNRAGGEQFF
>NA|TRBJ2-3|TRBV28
CASSSPWRPSTDTQYF
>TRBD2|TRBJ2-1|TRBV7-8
CASSLDWGLAGGKQFF
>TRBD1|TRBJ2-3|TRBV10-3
CAISEGGQGVTQYF
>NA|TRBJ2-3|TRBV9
CASSVSPGHSTDTQYF
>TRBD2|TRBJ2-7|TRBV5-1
CASSLEAGGSYEQYF